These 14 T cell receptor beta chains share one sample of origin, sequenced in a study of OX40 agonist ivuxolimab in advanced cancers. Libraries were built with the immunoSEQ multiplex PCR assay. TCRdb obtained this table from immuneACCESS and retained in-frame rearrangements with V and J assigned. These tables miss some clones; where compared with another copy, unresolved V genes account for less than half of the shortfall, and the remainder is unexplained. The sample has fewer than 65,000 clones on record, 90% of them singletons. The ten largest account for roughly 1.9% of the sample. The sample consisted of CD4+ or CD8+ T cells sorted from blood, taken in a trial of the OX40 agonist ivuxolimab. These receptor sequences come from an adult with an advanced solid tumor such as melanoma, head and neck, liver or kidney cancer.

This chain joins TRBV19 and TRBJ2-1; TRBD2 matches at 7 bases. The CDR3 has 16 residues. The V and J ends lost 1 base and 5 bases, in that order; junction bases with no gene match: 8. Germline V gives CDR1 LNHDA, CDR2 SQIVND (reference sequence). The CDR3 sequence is CASSIGGGNPDNEQFF. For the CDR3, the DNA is TGTGCCAGTAGTATAGGGGGGGGGAACCCTGACAATGAGCAGTTCTTC.

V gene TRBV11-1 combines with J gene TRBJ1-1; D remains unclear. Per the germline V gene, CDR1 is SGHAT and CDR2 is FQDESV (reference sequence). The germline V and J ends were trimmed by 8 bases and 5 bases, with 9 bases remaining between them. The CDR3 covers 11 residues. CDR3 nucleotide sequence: TGTGCCAGCTTGGGGTGGACTGAAGCTTTCTTT. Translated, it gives CASLGWTEAFF.

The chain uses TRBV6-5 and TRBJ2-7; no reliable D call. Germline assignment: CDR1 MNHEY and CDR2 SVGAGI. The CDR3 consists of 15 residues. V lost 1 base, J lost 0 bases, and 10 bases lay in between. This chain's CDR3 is CASSYFQRSSYEQYF. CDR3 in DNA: TGTGCCAGCAGTTACTTCCAGCGAAGCTCCTACGAGCAGTACTTC.

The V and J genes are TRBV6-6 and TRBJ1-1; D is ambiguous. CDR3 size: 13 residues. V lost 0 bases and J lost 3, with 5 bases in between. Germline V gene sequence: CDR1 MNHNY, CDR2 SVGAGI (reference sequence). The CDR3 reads CASSYSKDTEAFF. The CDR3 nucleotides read TGTGCCAGCAGTTACTCGAAGGACACTGAAGCTTTCTTT.

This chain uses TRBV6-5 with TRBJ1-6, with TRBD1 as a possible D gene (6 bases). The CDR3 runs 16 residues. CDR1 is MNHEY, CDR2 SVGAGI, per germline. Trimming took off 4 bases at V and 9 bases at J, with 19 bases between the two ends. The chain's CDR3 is CASSSQTGTLSSPLHF. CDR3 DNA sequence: TGTGCCAGCAGTTCACAAACCGGGACACTAAGTTCACCCCTCCACTTT.

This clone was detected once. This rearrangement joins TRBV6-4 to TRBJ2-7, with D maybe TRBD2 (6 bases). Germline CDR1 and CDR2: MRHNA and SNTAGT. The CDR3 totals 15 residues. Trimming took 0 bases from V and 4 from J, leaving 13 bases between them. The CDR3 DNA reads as TGTGCCAGCAGTGACTCCCGGGGGTTTGGGTACGAGCAGTACTTC. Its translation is CASSDSRGFGYEQYF.

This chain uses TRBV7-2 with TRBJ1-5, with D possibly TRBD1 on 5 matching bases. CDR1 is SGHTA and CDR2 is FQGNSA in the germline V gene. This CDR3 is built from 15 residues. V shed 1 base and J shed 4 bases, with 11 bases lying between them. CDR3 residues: CASSLGQLRNQPQHF. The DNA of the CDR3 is TGTGCCAGCAGCTTAGGACAGTTACGGAATCAGCCCCAGCATTTT.

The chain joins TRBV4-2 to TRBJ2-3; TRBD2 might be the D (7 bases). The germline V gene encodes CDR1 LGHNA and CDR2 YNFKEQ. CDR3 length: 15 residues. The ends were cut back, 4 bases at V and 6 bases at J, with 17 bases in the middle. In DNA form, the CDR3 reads TGTGCCAGCAGCCGAGAAGGGGGGGGCCTTGATACGCAGTATTTT. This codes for CASSREGGGLDTQYF.

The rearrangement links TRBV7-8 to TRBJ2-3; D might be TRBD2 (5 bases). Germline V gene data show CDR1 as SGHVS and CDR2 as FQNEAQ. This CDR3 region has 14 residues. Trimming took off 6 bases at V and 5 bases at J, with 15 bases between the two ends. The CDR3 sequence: CASRIGVREDTQYF. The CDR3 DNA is TGTGCCAGCAGAATAGGAGTACGGGAAGATACGCAGTATTTT.

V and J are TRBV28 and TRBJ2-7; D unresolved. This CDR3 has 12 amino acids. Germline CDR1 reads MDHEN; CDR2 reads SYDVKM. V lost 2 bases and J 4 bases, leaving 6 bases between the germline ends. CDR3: CASSLQGYEQYF. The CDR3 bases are TGTGCCAGCAGTTTACAAGGTTACGAGCAGTACTTC.

The CDR3 region is CASSEMRGTGGNNQPQHF. DNA of the CDR3: TGTGCCAGCTCAGAAATGAGGGGGACAGGGGGAAACAATCAGCCCCAGCATTTT. The chain combines TRBV18 with TRBJ1-5; 11 bases are a match to TRBD1. Germline V CDR1 and CDR2: KGHSH, LQKENI. CDR3 size: 18 residues. Trimming cost V 5 bases and J 3 bases; bases outside gene matches: 12. The full variable domain, its missing parts supplied by reference TRBV18 and TRBJ1-5, is NAGVMQNPRHLVRRRGQEARLRCSPMKGHSHVYWYRQLPEEGLKFMVYLQKENIIDESGMPKERFSAEFPKEGPSILRIQQVVRGDSAAYFCASSEMRGTGGNNQPQHFGDGTRLSIL.

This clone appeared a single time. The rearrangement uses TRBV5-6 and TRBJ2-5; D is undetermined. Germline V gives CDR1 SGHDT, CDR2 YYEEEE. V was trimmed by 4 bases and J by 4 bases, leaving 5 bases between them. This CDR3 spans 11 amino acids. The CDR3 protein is CASSLRETQYF. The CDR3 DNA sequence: TGTGCCAGCAGCCTCAGAGAGACCCAGTACTTC.

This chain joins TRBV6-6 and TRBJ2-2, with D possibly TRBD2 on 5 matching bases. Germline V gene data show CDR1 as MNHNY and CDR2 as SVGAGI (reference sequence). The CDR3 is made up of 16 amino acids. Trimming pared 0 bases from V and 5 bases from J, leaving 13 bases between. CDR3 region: CASSYSNTGNTGELFF. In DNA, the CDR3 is TGTGCCAGCAGTTACTCGAATACCGGGAATACCGGGGAGCTGTTTTTT.

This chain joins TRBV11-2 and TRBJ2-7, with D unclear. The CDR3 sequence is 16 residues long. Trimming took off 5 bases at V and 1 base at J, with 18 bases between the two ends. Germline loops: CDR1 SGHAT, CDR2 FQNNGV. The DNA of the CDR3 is TGTGCCAGCAGCCCCCTGGCCCGGCGAGGATCCTACGAGCAGTACTTC. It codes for CASSPLARRGSYEQYF.